These T cell receptor beta chains were read from a single sample in a study of early T cells in non-severe SARS-CoV-2 infection. TCRdb independently ran MiXCR on the 5' RACE reads; one entry per CDR3 protein. The sample holds roughly 38,000 distinct CDR3 sequences, nearly 6% seen once. The sample was whole blood. Source of these receptors: an adult who was a healthcare worker with PCR-confirmed SARS-CoV-2 infection or an uninfected control (not recorded which). The CDR3 runs from the conserved cysteine through the conserved F or W. D genes are given only for firm matches. Size is omitted from some rows. Given values are once, few, many or a class for expanded clones.

>15|TRBJ1-5|TRBV18|.|many
TGTGCCAGCTCACAAATGAAAATAAGCAATCAGCCCCAGCATTTT
CASSQMKISNQPQHF
>14|TRBJ1-5|TRBV12-3/TRBV12-4|.|few
TGTGCCAGCAGTTTAGGTAACCTCAATCAGCCCCAGCATTTT
CASSLGNLNQPQHF
>14|TRBJ1-5|TRBV4-1|.|many
TGCGCCAGCAGCCAAGAAGTACAGGGTAGGGCCCAGCATTTT
CASSQEVQGRAQHF
>15|TRBJ1-3|TRBV30|.|many
TGTGCCTGGTTAGGGGGGGCAAGCTCTGGAAACACCATATATTTT
CAWLGGASSGNTIYF
>15|TRBJ2-6|TRBV5-6|.|many
TGTGCCAGCAGCTTTCGACGGGGTGAGACCAACGTCCTGACTTTC
CASSFRRGETNVLTF
>18|TRBJ2-7|TRBV15|.|.
TGTGCCACCAGCAGAGGAGATGCCACCGGGCCATTAAGCTACGAGCAGTACTTC
CATSRGDATGPLSYEQYF
>11|TRBJ2-5|TRBV7-2|.|many
TGTGCCAGCGGATTAGTAGAGACCCAGTACTTC
CASGLVETQYF
>15|TRBJ2-5|TRBV30|.|many
TGTGCCTGGTCCTCCGGGGGACTTCGGCAAGAGACCCAGTACTTC
CAWSSGGLRQETQYF
>15|TRBJ2-7|TRBV7-2|TRBD1|.
TGTGCCAGCAGCGTCCCGGGACAGGGAGCCTACGAGCAGTACTTC
CASSVPGQGAYEQYF
>16|TRBJ2-2|TRBV19|TRBD1|many
TGTGCCAGTAGTGGCTTCGGGACAGGGCGCCTTGGGGAGCTGTTTTTT
CASSGFGTGRLGELFF
>13|TRBJ1-5|TRBV5-4|.|few
TGTGCCAGCAGCTTTGACATTGGGCAGCCCCAGCATTTT
CASSFDIGQPQHF
>18|TRBJ1-3|TRBV7-6|.|.
TGTGCCAGCAGCTCCAATTCCGGGGGCCCGAACTCTGGAAACACCATATATTTT
CASSSNSGGPNSGNTIYF
>12|TRBJ2-7|TRBV7-2|.|many
TGTGCCAGCAGCCCCGCCTCCTACGAGCAGTACTTC
CASSPASYEQYF
>14|TRBJ2-1|TRBV2|.|many
TGTGCCAGCCTCCACCAGGGGATATACAATGAGCAGTTCTTC
CASLHQGIYNEQFF
>15|TRBJ2-5|TRBV12-3/TRBV12-4|.|.
TGTGCCAGCAGTACTGACAGAGGGGTTCGAGAGACCCAGTACTTC
CASSTDRGVRETQYF
>14|TRBJ2-7|TRBV7-2|TRBD1|many
TGTGCCAGCAGCTTAAGCAGGGGGCGGAACGAGCAGTACTTC
CASSLSRGRNEQYF
>14|TRBJ1-6|TRBV4-2|.|few
TGTGCCAGCAGCCAAGATCAAGGGGCTTCACCCCTCCACTTT
CASSQDQGASPLHF
>15|TRBJ2-1|TRBV14|.|many
TGTGCCAGCAGCCGAATAGGCGGGAATTATAATGAGCAGTTCTTC
CASSRIGGNYNEQFF
>13|TRBJ2-1|TRBV16|TRBD2|many
TGTGCCAGCACCAAAGTAACGACTAGCGAGCAGTTCTTC
CASTKVTTSEQFF
>13|TRBJ1-1|TRBV30|.|many
TGTGCCTGGAGTGAACAGGGATGGACTGAAGCTTTCTTT
CAWSEQGWTEAFF
>13|TRBJ1-2|TRBV11-2|.|many
TGTGCCAGCAGCTTAGGAAATTACTATGGCTACACCTTC
CASSLGNYYGYTF
>12|TRBJ2-1|TRBV6-1|.|many
TGTGCCAGTAAACCAAGGGGGGATGAGCAGTTCTTC
CASKPRGDEQFF
>12|TRBJ2-7|TRBV10-3|TRBD1|many
TGTGCCATCACCGAGGGACAGGGGGCACAGTACTTC
CAITEGQGAQYF
>14|TRBJ2-1|TRBV27|.|many
TGTGCCAGCAGCAAGGACCCTGAGCACAATGAGCAGTTCTTC
CASSKDPEHNEQFF
>12|TRBJ1-3|TRBV28|.|many
TGTGCCACCAGTGGTACGGGAAACACCATATATTTT
CATSGTGNTIYF